This paragraph reports one T cell receptor (beta chain). This clone was detected once. This clone's antigen is unknown. No much larger clone is present one base from it, and per-base qualities are unavailable. Libraries were prepared through the immunoSEQ multiplex PCR assay. For the multiplex PCR, a mixture combining 60 forward primers for TCR Vbeta segments and 13 reverse primers for TCR Jbeta segments was used. Amplification of the CDR3 region of rearranged TCR beta genes was performed with a multiplex PCR assay on genomic DNA. The Illumina HiSeq System was used to sequence the amplified TCR beta libraries as 87-base-pair reads. Concerning the study's data processing: Across the roughly 670 repertoires, a later analysis counted 80 million or so unique TCR beta chains, roughly 11 million of which were shared by at least two donors. Raw reads were error-corrected and collapsed into unique sequences with a nearest-neighbor algorithm that merged closely related sequences to remove PCR and sequencing errors. To assign V, D and J gene segments, CDR3 sequences were aligned to IMGT reference sequences. For a sequence to be retained, a match of at least six nucleotides was required to both a V gene segment and a J gene segment. A rearrangement was called productive if the CDR3 had no stop codons and remained in frame with V and J, and every other rearrangement was called non-productive. Following IMGT convention, CDR3 was defined as the stretch from the second conserved V-encoded cysteine up to the conserved J-encoded phenylalanine. In an earlier analysis of 550 to 650 of the donors, sequences lacking an unambiguous match to a single V gene segment were excluded. An earlier analysis of a few hundred of the donors called V segments functional above 56.7% productive rearrangements and segregating when the between-donor standard deviation exceeded 5%. A statistical classification framework was built to diagnose cytomegalovirus status from the catalog of TCR beta chain sequences. In a later analysis, V and J genes were assigned by comparing TCR nucleotide sequences against IMGT/GENE-DB human TR gene sequences. The TCRdist pipeline was used in a later analysis to assign CDR3 sequences and most-parsimonious VDJ recombination scenarios. In a later analysis, every TCR beta chain was defined by the combination of its CDR3 amino acid sequence and its V-gene family, and reads without a unique V-gene family were dropped. In a later analysis, some 600 highly shared, low-generation-probability nucleotide sequences were removed to address suspected cross-contamination and a sequencing artifact. In a later analysis, a clonal expansion index was calculated for each public chain from normalized within-repertoire ranks of inferred template counts. In a later analysis, generation probabilities were computed with a VDJ recombination model fitted to out-of-frame rearrangements, and the resulting probabilities were checked against IGoR. A later analysis scored TCR-TCR, TCR-HLA and TCR-CMV co-occurrence with hypergeometric tests, applying a repertoire-size bias correction to TCR pairs. A later analysis estimated false discovery rates by permuting HLA or CMV assignments 20 times. In a later analysis, co-occurring TCRs were grouped using DBSCAN, and TCRdist sequence similarity was added for clustering within HLA-allele-positive subsets. For co-occurrence clustering, repertoires with fewer than 30,000 or more than 120,000 public chains were excluded, along with roughly 5 repertoires with anomalous nucleotide sharing. TCRdb limited this immuneACCESS table to in-frame rearrangements with V and J called. A share of clones is missing; checked studies link under half to unresolved V genes, and the rest is unexplained. The DNA was the basis for D and trimming; V, J and clone size are from that table. In all, the sample holds about 94,000 clones, and around 80% of those were seen once. The top ten clones comprise under 0.8% of the sample.

The CDR3 contains 14 residues, cysteine and phenylalanine counted. The retained sequence is limited to the CDR3, 42 bases, with the frame set at the first base. The germline ends are 12 bases apart after V is trimmed by 2 bases and J by 10 bases. Via the germline V gene, CDR1 is MDHEN and CDR2 SYDVKM. The source of the sample is a study of cytomegalovirus exposure and HLA in healthy donors (TCRdb year 2017). In terms of the full investigation: According to an earlier analysis of 450 to 650 of the donors, about 190 million T cells yielded 117 million unique TCR beta sequences and about 280 Gb of sequence data. A later genetic analysis used genome-wide SNP genotypes for about 60% of the 666 donors, treating that subset as a discovery cohort. All discovery cohort repertoires had been generated using a single sequencing platform. To decide whether each TCR beta V gene segment behaved as functional or pseudogenic, an earlier analysis of some 600 of the donors relied on high-throughput TCR beta sequencing. A few DR-DQ haplotypes were handled as single units for association and clustering because linkage in the cohort was strong. Typing coverage differed by locus: A, B, C, DRB1 and DQB1 were typed in about 620-640 donors, DQA1 in 522, DPA1 in approximately 610, and DPB1 in just under 490. A separate validation cohort of over 95 different subjects was used in addition to the roughly 700-subject first cohort. HLA typing covered class I and class II loci at four-digit resolution. The study profiled the T cell repertoires of hundreds of subjects by immunosequencing and related them to cytomegalovirus serostatus. In a later analysis, previously published TCR beta repertoires from 666 donors were re-analyzed and high-resolution HLA genotyping was added so that TCR occurrence patterns could be studied. Alongside the repertoire data, information on donor age, sex, ethnicity and CMV serostatus was compiled. The aim of the study was to test whether cataloging public T cell receptors could identify signatures of past pathogen exposure. About 280 gigabases of sequencing data and around 88 million unique TCR sequences made up an early release that covered some 640 HLA-typed donors. Rather than drawing on any new phenotypic data, the later analysis identified candidate immune exposures from TCR beta sequences and the way those sequences occurred across donors. Among 398 genotyped donors of the cohort, an average of 235,054 unique TCR beta nucleotide sequences were sequenced per donor, around a sixth of them non-productive. Of the approximately 400 genotyped donors, 65% to 90% fell in the genetic ancestry cluster associated with self-reported Caucasian donors. To predict cytomegalovirus infection status, the study combined high-throughput TCR immunosequencing, statistical association of individual TCRs with disease status, and machine learning. Findings and caveats that apply to the study as a whole: This cohort had only TCR beta chains sequenced, and the lack of alpha or paired-chain data limited which features could be detected. Presence/absence analyses assumed roughly uniform sequencing depth across donors, an assumption that may not hold. According to a later analysis, TCR association rates differed among HLA loci, with DRB1 alleles showing the most associated TCRs and HLA-C alleles showing the fewest. An earlier analysis of approximately 540 of the donors showed that most TCR beta V segments appeared in productive rearrangements either about 87% or about 30% of the time, which broadly matched IMGT annotations. In a later analysis, HLA-associated TCR beta chains were found to be more clonally expanded and to have lower generation probabilities than equally common non-associated chains. Specific HLA alleles were associated with more than 15,000 TCR beta sequences at a false discovery rate of 0.05 in a later analysis. A cluster of highly shared sequence variants was judged likely to be a technical artifact of the sequencing pipeline. Correlated functional status among segregating V segments might be attributable to linkage disequilibrium, but an unknown experimental factor could not be ruled out. A further reported finding was that TCR beta sequences accurately predicted the HLA-A and HLA-B alleles for most subjects in the first cohort. A later genetic analysis associated a missense DCLRE1C variant with V-gene and J-gene trimming of TCR beta chains, and an independent cohort replicated the association. While some public TCRs were present in many individuals, most TCR sequences turned up only very rarely across donors. Several of the top co-occurrence clusters appeared to be linked to parvovirus B19, influenza, CMV and Epstein-Barr virus, according to a later analysis. In vitro tests confirmed that a few of the cytomegalovirus-associated TCR beta chains recognize cytomegalovirus antigens. According to a later analysis, most CMV-associated TCR beta chains appeared to be HLA-restricted, and the HLA associations seemed to be driven largely by CMV exposure. Because some donors lacked HLA typing at each locus, the association tests relied only on the typed subset. Cytomegalovirus status was reported to be diagnosed by the classifier with high specificity and sensitivity in both the original and validation cohorts. Seventeen rarely observed V segments, including chromosome 9 orphons, were excluded from the earlier analysis of approximately 500 of the donors because counts were too low. According to the authors, the approach could potentially be generalized to other disease states and immunological phenotypes. A total of 150 or so TCR beta chains were listed by the study as associated with cytomegalovirus. Some IMGT-functional V segments, including TRBV6-2 and TRBV6-3, could not be distinguished by the 87-base-pair reads and were therefore excluded. When HLA alleles, especially DR and DQ, strongly co-occurred, TCR associations were difficult to assign to individual alleles. Immune exposure information for the cohort was limited to CMV serostatus. Compared with the roughly 600-donor mean, donors in an Asian-associated ancestry cluster had fewer N-insertions in productive TCRs, according to a later genetic analysis.

The cohort consisted of hundreds of healthy bone marrow donors. At the time of sampling, every cohort member was nominally healthy, though immune exposures that went unrecorded were likely present. The donor was CMV seronegative and was included in the group of under 450 seronegative cohort members. Every donor gave a peripheral blood sample, and the peripheral blood mononuclear cells from that sample were used for TCR beta sequencing. The Qiagen DNeasy Blood Extraction Kit was used to extract genomic DNA from the blood cell samples. The sequencing sample was made of PBMCs. In this chain, TRBV28 is recombined with TRBJ1-6, with TRBD1 perhaps the D gene, on 5 matching bases. The sequence was obtained from a woman aged 55-70 years in good health and CMV-seronegative. The CDR3 loop reads CASSLIQGGSPLHF. The nucleotide sequence reads TGTGCCAGCAGTTTAATCCAGGGAGGCTCACCCCTCCACTTT.